The clone carrying this T cell receptor beta chain has only a few counts. Its matching antigen is unknown. The CDR3 covers 13 residues. With 5 bases removed from V and 8 bases from J, the gap between germline ends came to 10 bases. CDR1 and CDR2 (germline): SGHTA, FQGNSA. This sample was included in a study of cytomegalovirus exposure and HLA in healthy donors. Study overall: Among roughly 180 million T cells, an earlier analysis found roughly 100 million unique TCR beta sequences. Notes on the study in general: The study listed roughly 160 cytomegalovirus-associated TCR beta chains. Upon later analysis, HLA-associated TCR beta chains proved more clonally expanded than other, equally common chains.

Those who donated were healthy bone marrow donors. PCR was performed using 60 Vbeta and 13 Jbeta primers. Data came from immunoSEQ multiplex PCR; TCRdb stores just in-frame clones and leaves some out. Among about 160,000 clones listed, about three quarters were seen once. J is TRBJ1-6 and V is TRBV7-2; D uncertain. Sequenced material: PBMCs. This sequence originates from a woman aged 25 to 39 in good health and CMV-seronegative. In DNA, the CDR3 is TGTGCCAGCAGCCTCCTGGAGGATTCACCCCTCCACTTT. Amino acid sequence: CASSLLEDSPLHF.